A single T cell receptor beta chain is shown here with its context. The antigen is undetermined. CDR1 SGHDT and CDR2 YYEEEE come from the germline V gene. This CDR3 contains 17 residues. V was pared by 0 bases and J by 5 bases, with 9 bases of the junction left unmatched. This entry comes from a study of tumor and adjacent non-tumor tissue in lung cancer. The wider study: Histology: eleven to twelve adenocarcinoma, a couple of squamous cell carcinoma, 1 small cell lung cancer. On average, productive TCRbeta reads reached about 4.17 million per sample. Findings and limits, study-wide: Patients with more diverse tumor TCRs had worse survival. Tumor tissue had significantly higher TCR diversity than normal lung.

The library came from three nested PCR rounds adapted from ARM-PCR protocols. TCRdb re-called the multiplex PCR reads through MiXCR, storing one row per CDR3 protein. The sample has 75,000 to 95,000 distinct CDR3 sequences, around 82% seen once. The template was RNA from unsorted bulk tissue. Distant lung tissue was collected more than 3 cm away from the tumor edge. Source material: distant non-tumor lung tissue. The TCR sequence derives from a woman aged 45-65 years with non-small cell lung cancer. This chain joins TRBV5-6 and TRBJ2-2, with 8 bases aligning to TRBD1. CDR3 nucleotide sequence: TGTGCCAGCAGCTTGGGCCCGGGACAGGAGAGGACCGGGGAGCTGTTTTTT. Translating it yields CASSLGPGQERTGELFF.